One sample yielded the 2 T cell receptor beta chains listed below, sequenced in a study of shared clonotypes between healthy human individuals (TCRdb year 2020). The library was prepared using the immunoSEQ multiplex PCR assay. TCRdb took this table from immuneACCESS and kept in-frame rearrangements with V and J called. Such tables lack part of the clones; where checked against another copy, unresolved V genes explain under half of the gap, and the rest is unexplained. The sample profile shows under 2,500,000 clones; approximately 96% of them were found once. Roughly 0.13% of the sample belongs to the ten largest clones. The sample consisted of naive CD4+ T cells sorted from blood. What this sample's cell subset or site label stands for: CD45RA+ positively selected. The origin of the receptors is a young man in good health.

This sequence joins TRBV7-9 and TRBJ1-1; D gene ambiguous. The CDR3 length is 19 residues. Germline assignment: CDR1 SEHNR and CDR2 FQNEAQ (reference sequence). The V end lost 7 bases, the J end lost 0 bases, and 27 bases lay between the germline ends. Here the CDR3 DNA reads TGTGCCAGCATCAAATATGTCGCCACCAGAGGAGTTATGAACACTGAAGCTTTCTTT. Amino acid sequence: CASIKYVATRGVMNTEAFF. The whole variable domain, filled in from reference TRBV7-9 and TRBJ1-1, reads DTGVSQNPRHKITKRGQNVTFRCDPISEHNRLYWYRQTLGQGPEFLTYFQNEAQLEKSRLLSDRFSAERPKGSFSTLEIQRTEQGDSAMYLCASIKYVATRGVMNTEAFFGQGTRLTVV.

The chain uses TRBV29-1 and TRBJ1-2; D call uncertain. This CDR3 spans 13 amino acids. V lost 4 bases to trimming and J lost 7 bases, with 16 bases between them. Germline V gene lookup returns CDR1 SQVTM and CDR2 ANQGSEA. For the CDR3, the DNA is TGCAGCGTTGTGGGTTGGAGGTCCGGTGGCTACACCTTC. Protein: CSVVGWRSGGYTF. The full variable domain, its missing parts supplied by reference TRBV29-1 and TRBJ1-2, is SAVISQKPSRDICQRGTSLTIQCQVDSQVTMMFWYRQQPGQSLTLIATANQGSEATYESGFVIDKFPISRPNLTFSTLTVSNMSPEDSSIYLCSVVGWRSGGYTFGSGTRLTVV.